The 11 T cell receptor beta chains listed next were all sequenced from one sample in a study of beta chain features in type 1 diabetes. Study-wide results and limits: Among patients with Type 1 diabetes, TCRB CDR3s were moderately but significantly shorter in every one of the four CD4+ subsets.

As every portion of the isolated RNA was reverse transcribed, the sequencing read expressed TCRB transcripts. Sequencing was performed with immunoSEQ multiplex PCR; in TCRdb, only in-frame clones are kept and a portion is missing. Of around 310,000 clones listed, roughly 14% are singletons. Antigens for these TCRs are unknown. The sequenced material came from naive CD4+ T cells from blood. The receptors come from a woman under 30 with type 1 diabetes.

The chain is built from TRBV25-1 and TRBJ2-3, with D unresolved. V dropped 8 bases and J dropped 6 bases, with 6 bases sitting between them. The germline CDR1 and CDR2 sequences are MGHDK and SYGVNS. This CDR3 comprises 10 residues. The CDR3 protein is CASHADTQYF. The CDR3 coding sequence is TGTGCCAGCCACGCGGATACGCAGTATTTT.

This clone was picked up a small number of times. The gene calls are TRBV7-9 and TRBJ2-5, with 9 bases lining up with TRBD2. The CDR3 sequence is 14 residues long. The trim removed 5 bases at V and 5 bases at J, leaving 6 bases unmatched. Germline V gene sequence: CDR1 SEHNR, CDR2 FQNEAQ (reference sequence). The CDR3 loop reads CASSISGSGETQYF. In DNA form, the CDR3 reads TGTGCCAGCAGCATTAGCGGGAGCGGGGAGACCCAGTACTTC.

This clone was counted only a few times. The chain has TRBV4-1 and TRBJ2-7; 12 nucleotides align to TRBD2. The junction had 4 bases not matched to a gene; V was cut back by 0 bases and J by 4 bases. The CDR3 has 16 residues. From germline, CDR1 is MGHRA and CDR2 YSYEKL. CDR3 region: CASSQERLAGGYEQYV. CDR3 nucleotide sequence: TGCGCCAGCAGCCAAGAGCGGCTAGCGGGAGGGTACGAGCAGTACGTC.

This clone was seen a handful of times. Written as DNA, the CDR3 is TGTGCCAGCAGCTTAGGAGTAAGCACAGATACGCAGTATTTT. This translates into CASSLGVSTDTQYF. V usage is TRBV7-3 and J usage is TRBJ2-3, with D uncertain. The CDR3 extends over 14 amino acids. V shed 2 bases and J shed 0 bases, with 6 bases lying between them. CDR1 and CDR2 from the germline V gene are SGHTA and FQGTGA.

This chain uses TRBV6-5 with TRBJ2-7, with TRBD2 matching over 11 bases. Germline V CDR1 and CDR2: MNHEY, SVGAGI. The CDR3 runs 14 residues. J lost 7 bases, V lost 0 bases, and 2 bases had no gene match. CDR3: CASSYSASGREQYF. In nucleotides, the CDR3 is TGTGCCAGCAGTTACTCGGCTAGCGGGAGGGAGCAGTACTTC.

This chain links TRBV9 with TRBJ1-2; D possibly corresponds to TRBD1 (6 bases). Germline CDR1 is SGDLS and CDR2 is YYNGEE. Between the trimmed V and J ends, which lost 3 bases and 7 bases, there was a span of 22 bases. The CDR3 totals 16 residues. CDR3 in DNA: TGTGCCAGCAGCGAGGGGCCGGACAGCGCTTACGGTGGCTACACCTTC. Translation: CASSEGPDSAYGGYTF.

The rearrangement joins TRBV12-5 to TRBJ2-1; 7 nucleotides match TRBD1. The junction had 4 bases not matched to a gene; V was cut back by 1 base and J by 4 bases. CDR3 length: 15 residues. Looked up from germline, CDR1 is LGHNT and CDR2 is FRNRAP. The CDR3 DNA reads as TGTGCTAGTGGTTTGGCCCCGGGACAGTACAATGAGCAGTTCTTC. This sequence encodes CASGLAPGQYNEQFF.

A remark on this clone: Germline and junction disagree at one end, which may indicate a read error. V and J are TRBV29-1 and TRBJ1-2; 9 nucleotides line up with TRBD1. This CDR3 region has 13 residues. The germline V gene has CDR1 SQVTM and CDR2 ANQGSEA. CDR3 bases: TGCAGCGTCGAAGGGACAGGGTTTGATGGCTACACCTTC. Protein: CSVEGTGFDGYTF. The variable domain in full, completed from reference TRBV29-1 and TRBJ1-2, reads SAVISQKPSRDICQRGTSLTIQCQVDSQVTMMFWYRQQPGQSLTLIATANQGSEATYESGFVIDKFPISRPNLTFSTLTVSNMSPEDSSIYLCSVEGTGFDGYTFGSGTRLTVV.

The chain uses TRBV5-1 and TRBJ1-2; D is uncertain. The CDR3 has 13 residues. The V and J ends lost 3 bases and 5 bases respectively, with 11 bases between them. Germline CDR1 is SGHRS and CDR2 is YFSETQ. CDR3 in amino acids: CASSSRGGYGYTF. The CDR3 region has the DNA TGCGCCAGCAGCTCCCGTGGAGGTTATGGCTACACCTTC.

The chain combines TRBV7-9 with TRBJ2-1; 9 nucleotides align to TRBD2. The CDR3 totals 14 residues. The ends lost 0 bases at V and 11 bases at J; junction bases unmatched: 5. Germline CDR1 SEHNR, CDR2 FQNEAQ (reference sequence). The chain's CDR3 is CASSLASSGAKQFF. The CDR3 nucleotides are TGTGCCAGCAGCTTAGCGTCTAGCGGGGCCAAGCAGTTCTTC.

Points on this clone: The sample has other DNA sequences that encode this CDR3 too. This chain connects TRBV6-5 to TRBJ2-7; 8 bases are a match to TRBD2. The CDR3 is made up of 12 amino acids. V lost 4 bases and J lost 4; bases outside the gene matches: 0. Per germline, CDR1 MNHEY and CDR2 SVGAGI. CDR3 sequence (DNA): TGTGCCAGCAGTTCGGGGGGGTACGAGCAGTACTTC. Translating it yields CASSSGGYEQYF.